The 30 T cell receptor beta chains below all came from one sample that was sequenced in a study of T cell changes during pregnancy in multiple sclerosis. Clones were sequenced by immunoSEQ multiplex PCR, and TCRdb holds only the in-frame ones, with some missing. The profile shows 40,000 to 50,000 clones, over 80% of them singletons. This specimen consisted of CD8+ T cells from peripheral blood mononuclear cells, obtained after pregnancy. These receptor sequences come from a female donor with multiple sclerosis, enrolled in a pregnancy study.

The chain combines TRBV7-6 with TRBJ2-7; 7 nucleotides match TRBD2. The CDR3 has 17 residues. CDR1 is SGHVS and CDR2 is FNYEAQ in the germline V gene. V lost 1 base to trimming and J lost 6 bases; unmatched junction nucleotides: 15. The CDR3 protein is CASSLGVEGTMTFEQYF. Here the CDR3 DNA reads TGTGCCAGCAGCTTAGGAGTTGAAGGGACTATGACCTTCGAGCAGTACTTC.

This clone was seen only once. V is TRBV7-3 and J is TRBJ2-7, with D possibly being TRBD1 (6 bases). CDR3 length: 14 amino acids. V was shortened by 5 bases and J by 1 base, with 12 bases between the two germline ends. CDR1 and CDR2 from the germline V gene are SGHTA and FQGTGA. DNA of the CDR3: TGTGCCAGCAGCCCTACCCAGGGGTCCTACGAGCAGTACTTC. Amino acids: CASSPTQGSYEQYF.

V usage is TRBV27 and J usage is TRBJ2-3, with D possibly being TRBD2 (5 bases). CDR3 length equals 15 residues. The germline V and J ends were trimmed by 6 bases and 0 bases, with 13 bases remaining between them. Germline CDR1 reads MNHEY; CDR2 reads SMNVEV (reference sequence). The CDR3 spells CASRVALLSTDTQYF. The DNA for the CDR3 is TGTGCCAGCAGGGTAGCGCTCCTTAGCACAGATACGCAGTATTTT.

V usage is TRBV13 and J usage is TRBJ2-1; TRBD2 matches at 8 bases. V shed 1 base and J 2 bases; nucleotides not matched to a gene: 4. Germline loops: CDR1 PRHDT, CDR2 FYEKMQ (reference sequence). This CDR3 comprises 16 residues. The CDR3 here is CASSLDPRGAYNEQFF. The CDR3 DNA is TGTGCCAGCAGCTTAGACCCGCGGGGGGCCTACAATGAGCAGTTCTTC.

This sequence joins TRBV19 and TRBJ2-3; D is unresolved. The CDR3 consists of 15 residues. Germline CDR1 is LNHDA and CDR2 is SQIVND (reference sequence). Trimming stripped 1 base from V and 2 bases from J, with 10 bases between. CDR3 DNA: TGTGCCAGTAGTATAGGTCCGGAGCTCACAGATACGCAGTATTTT. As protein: CASSIGPELTDTQYF.

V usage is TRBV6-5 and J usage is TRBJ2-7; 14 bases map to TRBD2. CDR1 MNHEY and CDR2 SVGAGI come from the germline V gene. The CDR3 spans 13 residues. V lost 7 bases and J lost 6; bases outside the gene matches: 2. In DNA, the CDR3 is TGTGCCAGCACCGGGACTAGCGGGGGCGAGCAGTACTTC. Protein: CASTGTSGGEQYF.

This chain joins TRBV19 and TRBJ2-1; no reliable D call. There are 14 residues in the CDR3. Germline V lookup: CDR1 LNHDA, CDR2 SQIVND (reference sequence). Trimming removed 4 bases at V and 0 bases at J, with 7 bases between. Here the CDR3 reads CASSSKSSYNEQFF. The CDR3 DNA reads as TGTGCCAGTAGTAGTAAGAGCTCCTACAATGAGCAGTTCTTC.

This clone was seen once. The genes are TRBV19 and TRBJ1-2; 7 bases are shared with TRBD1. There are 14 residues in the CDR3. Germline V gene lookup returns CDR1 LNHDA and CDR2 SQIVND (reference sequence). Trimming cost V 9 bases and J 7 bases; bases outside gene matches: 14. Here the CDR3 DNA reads TGTGCCAGCCCAACTAGGCACAGGGGCTGTGGCTACACCTTC. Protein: CASPTRHRGCGYTF.

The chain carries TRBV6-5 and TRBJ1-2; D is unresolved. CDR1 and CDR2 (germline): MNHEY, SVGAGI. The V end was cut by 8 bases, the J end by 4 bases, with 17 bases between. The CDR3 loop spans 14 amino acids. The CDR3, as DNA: TGTGCCAGCTTCAGCGGGGTCGGTAGCTATGGCTACACCTTC. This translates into CASFSGVGSYGYTF.

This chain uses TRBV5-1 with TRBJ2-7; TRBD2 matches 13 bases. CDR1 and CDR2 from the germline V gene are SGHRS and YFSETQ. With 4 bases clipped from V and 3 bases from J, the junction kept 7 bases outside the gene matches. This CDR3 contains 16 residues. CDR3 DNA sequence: TGCGCCAGCAGCGGGGCCGGGACTAGCGGGGACTACGAGCAGTACTTC. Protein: CASSGAGTSGDYEQYF.

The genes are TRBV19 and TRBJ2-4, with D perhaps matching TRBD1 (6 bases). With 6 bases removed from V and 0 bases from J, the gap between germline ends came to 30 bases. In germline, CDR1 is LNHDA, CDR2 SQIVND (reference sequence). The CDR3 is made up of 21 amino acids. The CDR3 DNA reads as TGTGCCAGTAGCGAAGTTTTCCTGGAAGGGACACCAATAATAGCCAAAAACATTCAGTACTTC. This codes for CASSEVFLEGTPIIAKNIQYF.

The CDR3 is CASSFTGLGYEQYF. The CDR3 DNA is TGCGCCAGCAGCTTTACAGGGCTGGGCTACGAGCAGTACTTC. The V and J genes are TRBV5-1 and TRBJ2-7; D may be TRBD1 (6 bases). V was shortened by 2 bases and J by 3 bases, with 12 bases between the two germline ends. The V gene's germline CDR1 is SGHRS and CDR2 YFSETQ. There are 14 residues in the CDR3.

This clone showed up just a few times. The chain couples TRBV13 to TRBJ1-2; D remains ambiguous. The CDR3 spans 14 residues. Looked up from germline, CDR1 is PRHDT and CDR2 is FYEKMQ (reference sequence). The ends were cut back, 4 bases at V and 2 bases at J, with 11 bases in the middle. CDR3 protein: CASSYRTANYGYTF. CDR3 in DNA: TGTGCCAGCAGCTACCGGACTGCAAACTATGGCTACACCTTC.

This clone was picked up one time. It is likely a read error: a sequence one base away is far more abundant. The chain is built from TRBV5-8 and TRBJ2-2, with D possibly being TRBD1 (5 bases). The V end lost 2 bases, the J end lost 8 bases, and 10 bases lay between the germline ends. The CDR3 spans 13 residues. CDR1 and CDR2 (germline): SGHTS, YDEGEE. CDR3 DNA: TGTGCCAGCAGCTTTGCAGGGCAAGGGGAGCTGTTTTTT. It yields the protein CASSFAGQGELFF.

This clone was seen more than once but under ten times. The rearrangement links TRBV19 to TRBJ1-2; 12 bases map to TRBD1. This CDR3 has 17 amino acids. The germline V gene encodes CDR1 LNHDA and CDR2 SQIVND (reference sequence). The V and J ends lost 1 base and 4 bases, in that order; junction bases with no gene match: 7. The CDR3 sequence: CASSIVGDRGRVYGYTF. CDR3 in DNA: TGTGCCAGTAGTATAGTAGGGGACAGGGGGCGCGTCTATGGCTACACCTTC. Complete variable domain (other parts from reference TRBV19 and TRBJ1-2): DGGITQSPKYLFRKEGQNVTLSCEQNLNHDAMYWYRQDPGQGLRLIYYSQIVNDFQKGDIAEGYSVSREKKESFPLTVTSAQKNPTAFYLCASSIVGDRGRVYGYTFGSGTRLTVV.

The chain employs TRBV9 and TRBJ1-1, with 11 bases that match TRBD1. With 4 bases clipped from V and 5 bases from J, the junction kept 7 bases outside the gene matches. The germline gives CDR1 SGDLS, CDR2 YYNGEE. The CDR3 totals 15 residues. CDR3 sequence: CASSSSRDRGTEAFF. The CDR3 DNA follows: TGTGCCAGCAGCTCATCCCGGGACAGGGGGACTGAAGCTTTCTTT. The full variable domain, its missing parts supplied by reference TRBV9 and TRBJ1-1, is DSGVTQTPKHLITATGQRVTLRCSPRSGDLSVYWYQQSLDQGLQFLIQYYNGEERAKGNILERFSAQQFPDLHSELNLSSLELGDSALYFCASSSSRDRGTEAFFGQGTRLTVV.

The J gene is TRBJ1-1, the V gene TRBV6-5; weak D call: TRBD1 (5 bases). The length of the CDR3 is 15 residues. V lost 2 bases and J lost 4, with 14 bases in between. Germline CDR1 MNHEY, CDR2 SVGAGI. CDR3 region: CASSYGQGIGTEAFF. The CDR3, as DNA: TGTGCCAGCAGTTACGGGCAGGGAATTGGCACTGAAGCTTTCTTT.

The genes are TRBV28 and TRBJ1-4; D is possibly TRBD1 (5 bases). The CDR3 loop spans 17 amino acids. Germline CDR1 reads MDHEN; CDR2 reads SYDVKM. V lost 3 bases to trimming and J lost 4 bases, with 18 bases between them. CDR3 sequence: CASSFPLRQGLNEKLFF. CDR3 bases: TGTGCCAGCAGTTTCCCCCTTCGTCAGGGCCTTAATGAAAAACTGTTTTTT.

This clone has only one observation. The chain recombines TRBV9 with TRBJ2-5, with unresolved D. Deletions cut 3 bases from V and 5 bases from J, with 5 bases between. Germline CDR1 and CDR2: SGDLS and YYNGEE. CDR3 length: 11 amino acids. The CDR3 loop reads CASSADETQYF. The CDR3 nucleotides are TGTGCCAGCAGCGCAGATGAGACCCAGTACTTC.

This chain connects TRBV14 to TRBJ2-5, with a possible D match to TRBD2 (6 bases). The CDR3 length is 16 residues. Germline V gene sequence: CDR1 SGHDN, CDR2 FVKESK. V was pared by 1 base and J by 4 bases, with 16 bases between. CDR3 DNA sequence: TGTGCCAGCAGCCAAGGGACCCCTAGCGTACGAGAGACCCAGTACTTC. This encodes CASSQGTPSVRETQYF.

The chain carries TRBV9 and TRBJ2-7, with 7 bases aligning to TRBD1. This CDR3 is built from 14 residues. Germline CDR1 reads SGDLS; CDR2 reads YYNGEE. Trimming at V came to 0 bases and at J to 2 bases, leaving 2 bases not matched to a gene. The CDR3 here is CASSVGDSPYEQYF. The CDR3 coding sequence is TGTGCCAGCAGCGTAGGGGACAGCCCCTACGAGCAGTACTTC.

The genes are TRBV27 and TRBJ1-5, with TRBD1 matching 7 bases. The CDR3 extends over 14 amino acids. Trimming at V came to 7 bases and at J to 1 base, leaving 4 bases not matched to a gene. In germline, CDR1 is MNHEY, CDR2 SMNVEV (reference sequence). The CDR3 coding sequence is TGTGCCAGCAAGGCAGGGGGGAGCAATCAGCCCCAGCATTTT. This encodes CASKAGGSNQPQHF.

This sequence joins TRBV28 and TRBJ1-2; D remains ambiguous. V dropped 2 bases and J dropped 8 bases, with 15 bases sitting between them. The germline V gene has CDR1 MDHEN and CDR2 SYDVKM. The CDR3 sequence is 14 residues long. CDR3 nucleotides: TGTGCCAGCAGTTTACCCCTGACACCGTTCGGCTACACCTTC. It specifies CASSLPLTPFGYTF.

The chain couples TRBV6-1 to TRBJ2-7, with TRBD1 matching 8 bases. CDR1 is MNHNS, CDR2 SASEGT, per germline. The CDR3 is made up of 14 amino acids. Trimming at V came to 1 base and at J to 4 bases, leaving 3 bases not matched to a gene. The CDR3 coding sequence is TGTGCCAGCAGTGAAGGGACAGGGTTTTACGAGCAGTACTTC. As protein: CASSEGTGFYEQYF.

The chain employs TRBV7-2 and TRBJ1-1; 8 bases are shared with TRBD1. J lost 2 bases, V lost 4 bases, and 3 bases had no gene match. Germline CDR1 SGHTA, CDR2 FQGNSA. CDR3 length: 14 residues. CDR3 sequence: CASSWTGKNTEAFF. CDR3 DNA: TGTGCCAGCAGCTGGACAGGGAAAAACACTGAAGCTTTCTTT.

In DNA, the CDR3 is TGTGCCAGCAGTTTGGACAGCGAAGAGACCCAGTACTTC. Translation: CASSLDSEETQYF. This chain links TRBV6-5 with TRBJ2-5; D is possibly TRBD1 (6 bases). Germline V lookup: CDR1 MNHEY, CDR2 SVGAGI. This CDR3 comprises 13 residues. The germline V and J ends were trimmed by 4 bases and 3 bases, with 9 bases remaining between them.

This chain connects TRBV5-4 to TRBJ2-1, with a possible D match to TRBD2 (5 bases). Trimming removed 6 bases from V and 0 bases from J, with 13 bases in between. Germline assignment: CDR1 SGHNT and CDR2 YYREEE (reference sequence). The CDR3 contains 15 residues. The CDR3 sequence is CASTPDRDSYNEQFF. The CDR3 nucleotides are TGTGCCAGCACCCCCGATCGGGACTCCTACAATGAGCAGTTCTTC. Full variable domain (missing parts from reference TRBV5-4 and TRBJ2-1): ETGVTQSPTHLIKTRGQQVTLRCSSQSGHNTVSWYQQALGQGPQFIFQYYREEENGRGNFPPRFSGLQFPNYSSELNVNALELDDSALYLCASTPDRDSYNEQFFGPGTRLTVL.

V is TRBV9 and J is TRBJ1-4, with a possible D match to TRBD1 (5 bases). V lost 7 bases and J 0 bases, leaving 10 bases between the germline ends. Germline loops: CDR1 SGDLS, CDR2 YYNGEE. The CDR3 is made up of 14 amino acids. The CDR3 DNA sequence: TGTGCCAGCGCCGGGGGGGCAACTAATGAAAAACTGTTTTTT. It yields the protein CASAGGATNEKLFF.

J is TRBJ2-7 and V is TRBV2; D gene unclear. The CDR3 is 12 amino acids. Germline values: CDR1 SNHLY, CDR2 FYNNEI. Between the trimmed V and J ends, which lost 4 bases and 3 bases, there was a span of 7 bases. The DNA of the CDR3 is TGTGCCAGCAGTGGGGCCGTCTACGAGCAGTACTTC. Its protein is CASSGAVYEQYF.

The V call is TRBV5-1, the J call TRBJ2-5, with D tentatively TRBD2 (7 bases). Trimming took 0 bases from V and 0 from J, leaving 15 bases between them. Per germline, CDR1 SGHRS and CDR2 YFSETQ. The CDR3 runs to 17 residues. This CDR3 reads CASSLALAGANQETQYF. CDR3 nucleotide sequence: TGCGCCAGCAGCTTGGCCCTGGCGGGGGCCAACCAAGAGACCCAGTACTTC.